Listed below are T cell receptor beta chains from one sample, sequenced in a study of blood T cells in healthy people across ages. From the 5' RACE reads, TCRdb called clonotypes with MiXCR, one entry per CDR3 protein. The table records 1,800,000 or so distinct CDR3 sequences, about two fifths of them present only once. What was sequenced was blood. Receptor source: a human donor in good health. The CDR3 runs from the conserved cysteine through the conserved F or W. D genes are given only for firm matches. Part of the rows lack a size; the others show once, few, many or a class for expanded clones.

clone size,V gene,D gene,J gene,CDR3 protein,CDR3 DNA
NA,TRBV25-1,TRBD2,TRBJ2-7,CASSESPGRGQQYEQYF,TGTGCCAGCAGTGAATCGCCAGGGAGGGGCCAACAATACGAGCAGTACTTC
NA,TRBV7-9,NA,TRBJ2-7,CASSLVVGAPYEQYF,TGTGCCAGCAGCTTAGTCGTAGGGGCCCCCTACGAGCAGTACTTC
few,TRBV7-2,NA,TRBJ2-3,CASSLTGFADTQYF,TGTGCCAGCAGTCTCACAGGGTTCGCAGATACGCAGTATTTT
few,TRBV7-2,TRBD1,TRBJ1-2,CASSLARQGAGGCTF,TGTGCCAGCAGCTTAGCCCGACAGGGGGCAGGCGGCTGCACCTTC
NA,TRBV7-8,NA,TRBJ2-5,CASSQSGYRSSQETQYF,TGTGCCAGCAGCCAATCTGGGTACAGGAGCAGTCAAGAGACCCAGTACTTC
NA,TRBV7-7,NA,TRBJ1-2,CAISPRGASNGYTF,TGTGCTATTTCCCCTAGGGGCGCGTCTAATGGCTACACCTTC
NA,TRBV2,NA,TRBJ2-1,CASRGGLSSYNEQFF,TGTGCCAGCAGGGGGGGACTGAGCTCCTACAATGAGCAGTTCTTC
NA,TRBV7-2,NA,TRBJ1-5,CASSPDGRSNQPQHF,TGTGCCAGCAGCCCGGACGGGCGGAGTAATCAGCCCCAGCATTTT
few,TRBV7-3,NA,TRBJ2-6,CVSSPSSGANVLTF,TGTGTCAGCAGCCCCAGTTCTGGGGCCAACGTCCTGACTTTC
NA,TRBV25-1,NA,TRBJ2-7,CASREYGGGHEQYF,TGTGCCAGCAGGGAATATGGGGGTGGCCACGAGCAGTACTTC
NA,TRBV5-5,NA,TRBJ2-5,CASSPGINQETQYF,TGTGCCAGCAGCCCTGGAATCAACCAAGAGACCCAGTACTTC
NA,TRBV5-6,NA,TRBJ1-2,CASSPTGMAHYGYTF,TGTGCCAGCAGCCCAACGGGGATGGCTCACTATGGCTACACCTTC
NA,TRBV7-2,TRBD2,TRBJ2-3,CASSDVGTRADTQYF,TGTGCCAGCAGCGACGTTGGGACTAGAGCCGATACGCAGTATTTT
NA,TRBV7-2,NA,TRBJ1-5,CASSLVGEHQPQHF,TGTGCCAGCAGCTTGGTGGGAGAGCATCAGCCCCAGCATTTT
NA,TRBV5-5,NA,TRBJ2-4,CASSFSPGRWDKNIQYF,TGTGCCAGCAGCTTTAGTCCCGGGAGATGGGACAAAAACATTCAGTACTTC
NA,TRBV6-2/TRBV6-3,TRBD2,TRBJ2-5,CASSYSFGGIQETQYF,TGTGCCAGCAGTTACTCTTTCGGGGGGATACAAGAGACCCAGTACTTC
NA,TRBV3-1,TRBD2,TRBJ2-6,CASSLLAGVTSGANVLTF,TGTGCCAGCAGCCTCCTAGCGGGGGTCACCTCTGGGGCCAACGTCCTGACTTTC
many,TRBV10-3,TRBD1,TRBJ2-5,CAIGDRAETQYF,TGTGCCATCGGGGACAGGGCAGAGACCCAGTACTTC
few,TRBV7-9,TRBD2,TRBJ2-1,CASSPLAGILYNEQFF,TGTGCCAGCAGCCCCTTAGCGGGGATACTGTACAATGAGCAGTTCTTC
once,TRBV20-1,TRBD1,TRBJ2-5,CSARGQGARSQYF,TGCAGTGCTAGAGGGCAGGGGGCGCGGAGCCAGTACTTC
few,TRBV7-8,TRBD1,TRBJ2-1,CASSLAGQGSETQFF,TGTGCCAGCAGCTTAGCCGGACAGGGATCAGAGACCCAGTTCTTC
NA,TRBV4-3,NA,TRBJ1-1,CASSPRWQGNTEAFF,TGCGCCAGCTCGCCAAGGTGGCAGGGGAACACTGAAGCTTTCTTT
NA,TRBV10-3,TRBD1,TRBJ2-7,CAISADRGRSYEQYF,TGTGCCATCTCTGCGGACAGGGGAAGATCCTACGAGCAGTACTTC
NA,TRBV20-1,NA,TRBJ1-6,CSANTEGDNSPLHF,TGCAGTGCTAATACGGAAGGAGATAATTCACCCCTCCACTTT
NA,TRBV12-3/TRBV12-4,NA,TRBJ1-1,CASRTIHSLNTEAFF,TGTGCCAGCAGGACAATCCACAGCTTGAACACTGAAGCTTTCTTT
NA,TRBV4-2,NA,TRBJ1-2,CASSPEDYRGYTF,TGTGCCAGCAGCCCAGAGGATTACAGGGGCTACACCTTC
NA,TRBV20-1,NA,TRBJ2-1,CSAEGLHNEQFF,TGCAGTGCTGAGGGACTTCACAATGAGCAGTTCTTC
NA,TRBV4-3,NA,TRBJ2-1,CASSQEEDPRTYEQFF,TGCGCCAGCAGCCAAGAAGAAGACCCTAGGACGTATGAGCAGTTCTTC
NA,TRBV20-1,NA,TRBJ1-2,CSARRPSNYGYTF,TGCAGTGCTAGGCGGCCCTCTAACTATGGCTACACCTTC
NA,TRBV12-3/TRBV12-4,NA,TRBJ2-1,CASTYTANEQFF,TGTGCCAGCACTTACACGGCAAATGAGCAGTTCTTC
NA,TRBV21-1,NA,TRBJ2-1,CASSNRDRNEQFF,TGTGCCAGCAGCAACCGGGACAGAAATGAGCAGTTCTTC